This T cell receptor beta chain came from a study of T cell responses to AZD1222 COVID-19 vaccine (dated by TCRdb to the early 2020s). The study in broad terms: AZD1222 recipients given second doses at about 4 weeks or at about 12 weeks were pooled, since spike-specific TCR depth and breadth were not found to differ between the two schedules. Enrollment into the trials was organized by age into subgroups of 18-55, 56-69 and 70-plus years, and those subgroups contained approximately 160, 26 and 62 TCR-sequenced participants, respectively. A total of 233 trial participants underwent TCR sequencing, of whom roughly 210 had received two doses of AZD1222 and roughly 26 had received two doses of the MenACWY control vaccine. The paper as a whole reports these results and caveats: CD4 TCRs associated with the vaccine covered the entire spike protein, and the dominant responses were in regions 160-218 and 743-854. In the small 56-69-year group, the increase in depth fell short of significance, most likely because of low power. Spike-specific TCR breadth and depth rose significantly after two AZD1222 doses compared with day 0 and with MenACWY recipients. Conclusions about previously exposed vaccinees are limited, since just 5 or 6 AZD1222 recipients were seropositive for SARS-CoV-2 at baseline. Reportedly, close to half of the unique spike-specific TCRs recognized epitopes lying outside the regions that are mutated in the B.1.351 and B.1.1.7 variants. Because no day 14 peak-response samples were available, repertoires were characterized only after the peak T cell response. Most participants were white British and females outnumbered males, and the authors suggested that clonal diversity may have been underestimated.

The CDR3 regions of human TCRbeta chains were analyzed by immunosequencing. The source study handled its data this way. TCRs in the repertoires were matched against a reference library of SARS-CoV-2-specific TCRs that had been generated with the MIRA antigen-specificity platform. Breadth was defined as the fraction of unique TCRs that were SARS-CoV-2-associated. Depth was defined as the fraction of total T cells that were SARS-CoV-2-associated. Using the MIRA data, every spike-specific TCR was mapped to the spike region that the TCR reacted to and assigned to either a CD4 or a CD8 class. Log10-transformed breadth and depth values were compared by one-way ANOVA with Sidak's multiple comparisons tests. TCRdb holds this immuneACCESS table with in-frame rearrangements only. Some clones are missing; in checked studies, unresolved V genes explain under half, and the rest has no known cause. D and trimming come from the DNA, and the V and J calls and clone size come from that table. Recorded for this sample are about 170,000 clones; approximately 92% of them occurred a single time. About 1.6% of the sample comes from the top ten.

V sheds 6 bases and J sheds 7 bases, leaving 16 bases between their ends. Based on the germline V gene, the CDR1 and CDR2 sequences are SQVTM and ANQGSEA. Inclusive of the bounding cysteine and phenylalanine, the CDR3 is 12 residues long. The DNA shown is the 36-base CDR3, in frame from base 1. What this sample's time point label stands for: baseline before first vaccination. Samples from vaccinated people were obtained from the UK trials COV001 and COV002, which included a single-blind randomized controlled phase 2/3 trial of AZD1222 (ChAdOx1 nCoV-19) in healthy adults. For TCRbeta chain sequencing, PBMC samples were collected from trial participants at day 0 and at day 28 after the second dose. A note on this clone: Its binding antigen is unknown. One base away there is no much larger clone; base qualities are not given.

The sample in question was peripheral blood, obtained on day 0 of AZD1222 vaccination. The sequence is built from TRBV29-1 and TRBJ2-7; the D call is possibly TRBD1 or TRBD2, each sharing 5 bases. The source of this sequence is an adult in good health. The CDR3 loop reads CSVRDSGREQYF. The DNA is as follows: TGCAGCGTGAGAGACAGTGGGAGAGAGCAGTACTTC.